This T cell receptor (beta chain) derives from a study of blood T cell repertoires in COVID-19. As for the study in general: Specimens from acute and convalescent COVID-19 originated in the United States, Italy and Spain. PBMCs, B-cell-depleted T cells, or T cells provided the cDNA or gDNA that made up the material.

Source study methods: Cell counts per sample came from amplifying reference gene primers. Profiled with immunoSEQ multiplex PCR; TCRdb holds only in-frame clones, not every one. That table supplies the V and J calls and clone size; D and trimming were determined from the DNA. The sample lists roughly 150,000 clones, roughly 90% occurring once. CDR1 and CDR2 from the germline V gene are LNHDA and SQIVND (reference sequence). The V segment lost 5 bases and the J segment 1 base; nucleotides outside the gene matches: 7. The CDR3 covers 15 residues. Sequenced: peripheral blood. This chain joins TRBV19 and TRBJ2-7; 8 bases agree with TRBD1. The TCR comes from a man aged 60 to 75 with active or convalescent COVID-19. CDR3 region: CASSFDRGISYEQYF. The CDR3 DNA reads TGTGCCAGTAGTTTTGACAGGGGAATATCCTACGAGCAGTACTTC. The full variable domain, its missing parts supplied by reference TRBV19 and TRBJ2-7, is DGGITQSPKYLFRKEGQNVTLSCEQNLNHDAMYWYRQDPGQGLRLIYYSQIVNDFQKGDIAEGYSVSREKKESFPLTVTSAQKNPTAFYLCASSFDRGISYEQYFGPGTRLTVT.